The rows below give T cell receptor beta chains drawn from one sample of a study of spatial heterogeneity in lung cancer. TCRdb called the 5' RACE reads again in MiXCR, with one record for every CDR3 protein. Of roughly 75,000 distinct CDR3 sequences in the sample, 13% were seen once. The sample was PBMCs, taken at surgery. The receptors stem from a male donor with early-stage non-small cell lung cancer. Both conserved end residues are part of each CDR3. D genes are given only for firm matches. Not all rows give a size; the values are once, few, many and, for expanded clones, a class.

>TRBJ2-3|few|TRBV5-1|.
CASSFQGTDTQYF
TGCGCCAGCAGCTTCCAGGGCACAGATACGCAGTATTTT
>TRBJ2-1|.|TRBV11-3|TRBD2
CASSFASGYNEQFF
TGTGCCAGCAGCTTCGCTAGCGGGTACAATGAGCAGTTCTTC
>TRBJ2-5|.|TRBV3-1|TRBD1
CASSQRDSRASETQYF
TGTGCCAGCAGCCAAAGGGACAGCCGGGCATCAGAGACCCAGTACTTC
>TRBJ2-5|.|TRBV2|.
CASSEVETQYF
TGTGCCAGCAGTGAAGTAGAGACCCAGTACTTC
>TRBJ1-4|.|TRBV19|.
CASSPLRGPTNEKLFF
TGTGCCAGTAGCCCCCTTCGAGGACCTACTAATGAAAAACTGTTTTTT
>TRBJ1-1|many|TRBV5-1|.
CASRNRDNTEAFF
TGCGCCAGCAGGAACAGGGATAACACTGAAGCTTTCTTT
>TRBJ1-2|many|TRBV5-1|.
CASSLGTANYGYTF
TGCGCCAGCAGCTTGGGAACAGCTAACTATGGCTACACCTTC
>TRBJ1-1|few|TRBV12-2|.
CASRCGTLNTEAFF
TGTGCAAGTCGCTGCGGAACTTTGAACACTGAAGCTTTCTTT
>TRBJ2-5|few|TRBV5-1|.
CASSLGFGETQYF
TGCGCCAGCAGCTTGGGGTTCGGGGAGACCCAGTACTTC
>TRBJ2-2|many|TRBV27|.
CASSWGPGRRNTGELFF
TGTGCCAGCAGTTGGGGACCGGGACGGAGGAACACCGGGGAGCTGTTTTTT
>TRBJ1-2|.|TRBV11-2|.
CASSLAEDAYGYTF
TGTGCCAGCAGCTTAGCGGAGGACGCTTATGGCTACACCTTC
>TRBJ2-3|few|TRBV7-9|TRBD2
CASSSFLGGRFTDTQYF
TGTGCCAGCAGCTCATTTCTGGGCGGGAGGTTCACAGATACGCAGTATTTT
>TRBJ2-5|many|TRBV12-3/TRBV12-4|TRBD2
CASSPVALAVQYF
TGTGCCAGCAGTCCTGTAGCTCTAGCGGTCCAGTACTTC
>TRBJ2-1|.|TRBV4-2|.
CASSQVLGARLNEQFF
TGTGCCAGCAGCCAAGTCCTGGGTGCCAGATTGAATGAGCAGTTCTTC
>TRBJ2-5|.|TRBV5-1|.
CASSSLSDQETQYF
TGCGCCAGCAGCTCGTTAAGTGACCAAGAGACCCAGTACTTC
>TRBJ1-1|few|TRBV7-2|.
CASRSQRETEAFF
TGTGCCAGCAGGTCCCAGAGGGAAACTGAAGCTTTCTTT
>TRBJ1-5|many|TRBV7-8|TRBD1
CASSLGQGWDPQHF
TGTGCCAGCAGCCTGGGACAGGGGTGGGACCCCCAGCATTTT
>TRBJ2-2|.|TRBV9|.
CASSVEVAEYTGELFF
TGTGCCAGCAGCGTAGAGGTGGCGGAATACACCGGGGAGCTGTTTTTT